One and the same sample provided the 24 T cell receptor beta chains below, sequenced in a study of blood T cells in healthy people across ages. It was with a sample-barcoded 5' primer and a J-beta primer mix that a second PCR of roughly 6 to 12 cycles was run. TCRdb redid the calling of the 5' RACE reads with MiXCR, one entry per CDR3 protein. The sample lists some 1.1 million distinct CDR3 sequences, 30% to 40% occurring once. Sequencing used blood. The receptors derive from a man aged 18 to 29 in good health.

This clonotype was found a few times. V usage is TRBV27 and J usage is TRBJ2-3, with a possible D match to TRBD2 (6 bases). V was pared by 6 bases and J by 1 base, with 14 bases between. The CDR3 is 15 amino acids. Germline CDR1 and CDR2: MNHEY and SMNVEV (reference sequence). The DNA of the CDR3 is TGTGCCAGCAGGGGTGGAGGGGCAGGCACAGATACGCAGTATTTT. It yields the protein CASRGGGAGTDTQYF.

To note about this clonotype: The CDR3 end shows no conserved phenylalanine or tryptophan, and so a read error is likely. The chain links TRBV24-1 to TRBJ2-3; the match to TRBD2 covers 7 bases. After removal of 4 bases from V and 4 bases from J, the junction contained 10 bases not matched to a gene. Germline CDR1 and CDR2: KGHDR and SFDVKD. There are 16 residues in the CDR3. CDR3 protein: CATSDPGSGGADTQYV. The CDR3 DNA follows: TGTGCCACCAGTGACCCTGGGTCGGGGGGAGCAGATACGCAGTATGTT.

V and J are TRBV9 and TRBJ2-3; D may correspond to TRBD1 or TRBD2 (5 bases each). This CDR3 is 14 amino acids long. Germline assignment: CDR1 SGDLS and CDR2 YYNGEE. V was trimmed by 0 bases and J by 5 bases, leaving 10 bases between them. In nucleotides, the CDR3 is TGTGCCAGCAGCGTAGGCAGGGACCGAGATACGCAGTATTTT. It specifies CASSVGRDRDTQYF.

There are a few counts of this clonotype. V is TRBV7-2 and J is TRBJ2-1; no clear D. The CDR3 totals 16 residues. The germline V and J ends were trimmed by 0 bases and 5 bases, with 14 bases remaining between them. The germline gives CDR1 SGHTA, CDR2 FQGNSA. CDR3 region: CASSLALRKKNNEQFF. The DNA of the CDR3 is TGTGCCAGCAGCTTAGCGCTTAGAAAGAAGAACAATGAGCAGTTCTTC.

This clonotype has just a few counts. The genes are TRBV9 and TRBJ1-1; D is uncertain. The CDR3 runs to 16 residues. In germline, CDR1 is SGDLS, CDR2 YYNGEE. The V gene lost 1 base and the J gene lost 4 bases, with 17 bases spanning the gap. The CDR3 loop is CASSVSFAPSPTEAFF. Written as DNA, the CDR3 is TGTGCCAGCAGCGTAAGTTTTGCTCCTAGTCCCACTGAAGCTTTCTTT.

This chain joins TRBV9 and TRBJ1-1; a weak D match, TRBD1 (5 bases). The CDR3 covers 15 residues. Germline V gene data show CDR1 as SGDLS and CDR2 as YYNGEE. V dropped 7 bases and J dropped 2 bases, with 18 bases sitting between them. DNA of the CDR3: TGTGCCAGCGGGGGACCGCTGGGGCCAAACACTGAAGCTTTCTTT. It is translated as CASGGPLGPNTEAFF.

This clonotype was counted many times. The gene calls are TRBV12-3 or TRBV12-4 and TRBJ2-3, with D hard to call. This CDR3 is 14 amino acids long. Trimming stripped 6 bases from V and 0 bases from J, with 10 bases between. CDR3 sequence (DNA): TGTGCCAGCAGCCAGATGACTAGCACAGATACGCAGTATTTT. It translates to CASSQMTSTDTQYF.

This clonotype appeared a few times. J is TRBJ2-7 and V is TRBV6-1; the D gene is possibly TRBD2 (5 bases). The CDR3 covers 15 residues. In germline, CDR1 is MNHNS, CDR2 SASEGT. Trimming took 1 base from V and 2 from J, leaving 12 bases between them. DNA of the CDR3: TGTGCCAGCAGTGAAGACGGCGGGCTAGCCTACGAGCAGTACTTC. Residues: CASSEDGGLAYEQYF.

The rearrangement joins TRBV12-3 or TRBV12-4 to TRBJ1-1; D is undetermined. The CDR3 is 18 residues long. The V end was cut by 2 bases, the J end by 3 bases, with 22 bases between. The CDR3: CASSLPRTYLEGDTEAFF. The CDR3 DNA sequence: TGTGCCAGCAGTTTACCTCGTACGTACTTGGAGGGAGACACTGAAGCTTTCTTT.

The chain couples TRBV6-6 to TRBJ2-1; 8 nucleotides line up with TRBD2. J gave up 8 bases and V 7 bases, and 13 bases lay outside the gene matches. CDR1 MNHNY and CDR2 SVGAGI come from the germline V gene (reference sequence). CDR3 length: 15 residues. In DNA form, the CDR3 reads TGTGCCAGCACCACACGGGGGGGAGGGACGGATGAGCAGTTCTTC. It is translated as CASTTRGGGTDEQFF.

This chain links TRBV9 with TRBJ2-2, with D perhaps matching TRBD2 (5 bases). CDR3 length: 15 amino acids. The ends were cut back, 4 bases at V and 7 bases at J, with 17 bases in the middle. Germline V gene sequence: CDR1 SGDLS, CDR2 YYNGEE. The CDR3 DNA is TGTGCCAGCAGCCCGAGTGGGCTCGGGATCGGGGAGCTGTTTTTT. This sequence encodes CASSPSGLGIGELFF.

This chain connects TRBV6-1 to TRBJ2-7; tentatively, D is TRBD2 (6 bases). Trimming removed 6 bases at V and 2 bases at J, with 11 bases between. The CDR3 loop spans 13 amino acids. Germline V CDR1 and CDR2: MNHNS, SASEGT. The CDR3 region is CASRLGGAYEQYF. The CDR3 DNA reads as TGTGCCAGCAGATTGGGCGGGGCCTACGAGCAGTACTTC.

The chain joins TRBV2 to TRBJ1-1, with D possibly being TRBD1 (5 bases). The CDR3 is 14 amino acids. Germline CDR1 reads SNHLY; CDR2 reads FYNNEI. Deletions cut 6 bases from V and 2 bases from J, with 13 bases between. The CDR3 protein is CASSGRGGNTEAFF. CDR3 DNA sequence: TGTGCCAGCAGCGGACGTGGGGGTAACACTGAAGCTTTCTTT. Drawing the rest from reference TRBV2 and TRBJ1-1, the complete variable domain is EPEVTQTPSHQVTQMGQEVILRCVPISNHLYFYWYRQILGQKVEFLVSFYNNEISEKSEIFDDQFSVERPDGSNFTLKIRSTKLEDSAMYFCASSGRGGNTEAFFGQGTRLTVV.

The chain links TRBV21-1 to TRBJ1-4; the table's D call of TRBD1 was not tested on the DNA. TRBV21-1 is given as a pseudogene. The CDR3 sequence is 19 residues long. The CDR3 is CASSDGAGNKEKMYEKLFF. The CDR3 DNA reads TGTGCCAGCAGCGACGGGGCAGGGAATAAGGAGAAGATGTATGAAAAACTGTTTTTT.

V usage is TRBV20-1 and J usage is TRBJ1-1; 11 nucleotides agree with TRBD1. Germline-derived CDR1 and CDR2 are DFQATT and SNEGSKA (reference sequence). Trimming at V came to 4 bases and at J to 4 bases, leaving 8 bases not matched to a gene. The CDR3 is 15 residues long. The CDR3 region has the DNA TGCAGTGCTAAGGGGGGGACAGGGGGTGCCACTGAAGCTTTCTTT. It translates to CSAKGGTGGATEAFF.

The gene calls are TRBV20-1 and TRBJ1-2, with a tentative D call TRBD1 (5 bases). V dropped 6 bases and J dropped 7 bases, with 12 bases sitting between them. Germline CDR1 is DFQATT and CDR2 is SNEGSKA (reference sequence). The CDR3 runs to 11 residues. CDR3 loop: CSAPDGTGYTF. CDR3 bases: TGCAGTGCCCCGGACGGGACTGGCTACACCTTC.

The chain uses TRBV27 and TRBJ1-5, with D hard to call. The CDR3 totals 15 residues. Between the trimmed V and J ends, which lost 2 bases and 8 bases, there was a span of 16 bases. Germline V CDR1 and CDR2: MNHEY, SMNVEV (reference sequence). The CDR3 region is CASSLQRVPWEPQHF. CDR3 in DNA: TGTGCCAGCAGTTTACAGAGGGTTCCTTGGGAGCCCCAGCATTTT.

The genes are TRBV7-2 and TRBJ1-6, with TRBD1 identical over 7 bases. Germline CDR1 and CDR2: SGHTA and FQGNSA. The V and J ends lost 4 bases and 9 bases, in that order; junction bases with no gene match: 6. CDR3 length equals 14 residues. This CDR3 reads CASSYRQGGSPLHF. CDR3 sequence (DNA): TGTGCCAGCAGCTACCGACAGGGAGGTTCACCCCTCCACTTT.

The CDR3 spells CASSRPDRSYEQYF. The CDR3 coding sequence is TGTGCCAGCAGCCGACCGGATAGGTCCTACGAGCAGTACTTC. This chain joins TRBV11-2 and TRBJ2-7, with D uncertain. The CDR3 spans 14 residues. V shed 5 bases and J shed 1 base, with 12 bases lying between them. The germline CDR1 and CDR2 sequences are SGHAT and FQNNGV.

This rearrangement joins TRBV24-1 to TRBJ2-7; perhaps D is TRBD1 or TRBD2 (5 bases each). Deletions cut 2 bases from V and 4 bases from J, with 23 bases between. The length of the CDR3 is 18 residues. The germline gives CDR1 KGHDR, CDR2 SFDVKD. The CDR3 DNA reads TGTGCCACCAGTGATTCCCCGGGGTCTCGATGGGGCCTATACGAGCAGTACTTC. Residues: CATSDSPGSRWGLYEQYF.

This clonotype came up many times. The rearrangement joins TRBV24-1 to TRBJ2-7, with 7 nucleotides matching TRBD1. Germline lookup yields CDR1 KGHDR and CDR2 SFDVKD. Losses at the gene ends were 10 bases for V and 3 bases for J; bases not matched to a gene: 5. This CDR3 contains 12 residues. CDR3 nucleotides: TGTGCCACGAGAGACAGGGTCTACGAGCAGTACTTC. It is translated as CATRDRVYEQYF.

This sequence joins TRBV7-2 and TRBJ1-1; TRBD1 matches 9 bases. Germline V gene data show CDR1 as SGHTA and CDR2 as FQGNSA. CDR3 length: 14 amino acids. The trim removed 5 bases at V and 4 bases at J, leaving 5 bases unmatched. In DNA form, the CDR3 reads TGTGCCAGCAGCCACCGGACAGGGGCCACTGAAGCTTTCTTT. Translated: CASSHRTGATEAFF.

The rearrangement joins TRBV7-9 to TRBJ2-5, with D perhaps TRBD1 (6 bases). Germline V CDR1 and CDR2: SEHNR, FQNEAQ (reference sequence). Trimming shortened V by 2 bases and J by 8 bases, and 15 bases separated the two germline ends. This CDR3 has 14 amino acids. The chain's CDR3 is CASSLQGPGNTQYF. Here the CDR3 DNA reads TGTGCCAGCAGCTTACAGGGGCCAGGGAATACCCAGTACTTC. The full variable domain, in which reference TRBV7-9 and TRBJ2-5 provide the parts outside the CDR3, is DTGVSQNPRHKITKRGQNVTFRCDPISEHNRLYWYRQTLGQGPEFLTYFQNEAQLEKSRLLSDRFSAERPKGSFSTLEIQRTEQGDSAMYLCASSLQGPGNTQYFGPGTRLLVL.

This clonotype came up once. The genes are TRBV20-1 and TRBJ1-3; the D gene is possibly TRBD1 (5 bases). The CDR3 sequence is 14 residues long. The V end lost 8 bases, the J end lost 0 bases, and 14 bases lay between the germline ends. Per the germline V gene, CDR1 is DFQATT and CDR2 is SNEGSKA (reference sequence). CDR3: CSSTGASSGNTIYF. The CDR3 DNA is TGCAGTTCAACAGGTGCCAGCTCTGGAAACACCATATATTTT.